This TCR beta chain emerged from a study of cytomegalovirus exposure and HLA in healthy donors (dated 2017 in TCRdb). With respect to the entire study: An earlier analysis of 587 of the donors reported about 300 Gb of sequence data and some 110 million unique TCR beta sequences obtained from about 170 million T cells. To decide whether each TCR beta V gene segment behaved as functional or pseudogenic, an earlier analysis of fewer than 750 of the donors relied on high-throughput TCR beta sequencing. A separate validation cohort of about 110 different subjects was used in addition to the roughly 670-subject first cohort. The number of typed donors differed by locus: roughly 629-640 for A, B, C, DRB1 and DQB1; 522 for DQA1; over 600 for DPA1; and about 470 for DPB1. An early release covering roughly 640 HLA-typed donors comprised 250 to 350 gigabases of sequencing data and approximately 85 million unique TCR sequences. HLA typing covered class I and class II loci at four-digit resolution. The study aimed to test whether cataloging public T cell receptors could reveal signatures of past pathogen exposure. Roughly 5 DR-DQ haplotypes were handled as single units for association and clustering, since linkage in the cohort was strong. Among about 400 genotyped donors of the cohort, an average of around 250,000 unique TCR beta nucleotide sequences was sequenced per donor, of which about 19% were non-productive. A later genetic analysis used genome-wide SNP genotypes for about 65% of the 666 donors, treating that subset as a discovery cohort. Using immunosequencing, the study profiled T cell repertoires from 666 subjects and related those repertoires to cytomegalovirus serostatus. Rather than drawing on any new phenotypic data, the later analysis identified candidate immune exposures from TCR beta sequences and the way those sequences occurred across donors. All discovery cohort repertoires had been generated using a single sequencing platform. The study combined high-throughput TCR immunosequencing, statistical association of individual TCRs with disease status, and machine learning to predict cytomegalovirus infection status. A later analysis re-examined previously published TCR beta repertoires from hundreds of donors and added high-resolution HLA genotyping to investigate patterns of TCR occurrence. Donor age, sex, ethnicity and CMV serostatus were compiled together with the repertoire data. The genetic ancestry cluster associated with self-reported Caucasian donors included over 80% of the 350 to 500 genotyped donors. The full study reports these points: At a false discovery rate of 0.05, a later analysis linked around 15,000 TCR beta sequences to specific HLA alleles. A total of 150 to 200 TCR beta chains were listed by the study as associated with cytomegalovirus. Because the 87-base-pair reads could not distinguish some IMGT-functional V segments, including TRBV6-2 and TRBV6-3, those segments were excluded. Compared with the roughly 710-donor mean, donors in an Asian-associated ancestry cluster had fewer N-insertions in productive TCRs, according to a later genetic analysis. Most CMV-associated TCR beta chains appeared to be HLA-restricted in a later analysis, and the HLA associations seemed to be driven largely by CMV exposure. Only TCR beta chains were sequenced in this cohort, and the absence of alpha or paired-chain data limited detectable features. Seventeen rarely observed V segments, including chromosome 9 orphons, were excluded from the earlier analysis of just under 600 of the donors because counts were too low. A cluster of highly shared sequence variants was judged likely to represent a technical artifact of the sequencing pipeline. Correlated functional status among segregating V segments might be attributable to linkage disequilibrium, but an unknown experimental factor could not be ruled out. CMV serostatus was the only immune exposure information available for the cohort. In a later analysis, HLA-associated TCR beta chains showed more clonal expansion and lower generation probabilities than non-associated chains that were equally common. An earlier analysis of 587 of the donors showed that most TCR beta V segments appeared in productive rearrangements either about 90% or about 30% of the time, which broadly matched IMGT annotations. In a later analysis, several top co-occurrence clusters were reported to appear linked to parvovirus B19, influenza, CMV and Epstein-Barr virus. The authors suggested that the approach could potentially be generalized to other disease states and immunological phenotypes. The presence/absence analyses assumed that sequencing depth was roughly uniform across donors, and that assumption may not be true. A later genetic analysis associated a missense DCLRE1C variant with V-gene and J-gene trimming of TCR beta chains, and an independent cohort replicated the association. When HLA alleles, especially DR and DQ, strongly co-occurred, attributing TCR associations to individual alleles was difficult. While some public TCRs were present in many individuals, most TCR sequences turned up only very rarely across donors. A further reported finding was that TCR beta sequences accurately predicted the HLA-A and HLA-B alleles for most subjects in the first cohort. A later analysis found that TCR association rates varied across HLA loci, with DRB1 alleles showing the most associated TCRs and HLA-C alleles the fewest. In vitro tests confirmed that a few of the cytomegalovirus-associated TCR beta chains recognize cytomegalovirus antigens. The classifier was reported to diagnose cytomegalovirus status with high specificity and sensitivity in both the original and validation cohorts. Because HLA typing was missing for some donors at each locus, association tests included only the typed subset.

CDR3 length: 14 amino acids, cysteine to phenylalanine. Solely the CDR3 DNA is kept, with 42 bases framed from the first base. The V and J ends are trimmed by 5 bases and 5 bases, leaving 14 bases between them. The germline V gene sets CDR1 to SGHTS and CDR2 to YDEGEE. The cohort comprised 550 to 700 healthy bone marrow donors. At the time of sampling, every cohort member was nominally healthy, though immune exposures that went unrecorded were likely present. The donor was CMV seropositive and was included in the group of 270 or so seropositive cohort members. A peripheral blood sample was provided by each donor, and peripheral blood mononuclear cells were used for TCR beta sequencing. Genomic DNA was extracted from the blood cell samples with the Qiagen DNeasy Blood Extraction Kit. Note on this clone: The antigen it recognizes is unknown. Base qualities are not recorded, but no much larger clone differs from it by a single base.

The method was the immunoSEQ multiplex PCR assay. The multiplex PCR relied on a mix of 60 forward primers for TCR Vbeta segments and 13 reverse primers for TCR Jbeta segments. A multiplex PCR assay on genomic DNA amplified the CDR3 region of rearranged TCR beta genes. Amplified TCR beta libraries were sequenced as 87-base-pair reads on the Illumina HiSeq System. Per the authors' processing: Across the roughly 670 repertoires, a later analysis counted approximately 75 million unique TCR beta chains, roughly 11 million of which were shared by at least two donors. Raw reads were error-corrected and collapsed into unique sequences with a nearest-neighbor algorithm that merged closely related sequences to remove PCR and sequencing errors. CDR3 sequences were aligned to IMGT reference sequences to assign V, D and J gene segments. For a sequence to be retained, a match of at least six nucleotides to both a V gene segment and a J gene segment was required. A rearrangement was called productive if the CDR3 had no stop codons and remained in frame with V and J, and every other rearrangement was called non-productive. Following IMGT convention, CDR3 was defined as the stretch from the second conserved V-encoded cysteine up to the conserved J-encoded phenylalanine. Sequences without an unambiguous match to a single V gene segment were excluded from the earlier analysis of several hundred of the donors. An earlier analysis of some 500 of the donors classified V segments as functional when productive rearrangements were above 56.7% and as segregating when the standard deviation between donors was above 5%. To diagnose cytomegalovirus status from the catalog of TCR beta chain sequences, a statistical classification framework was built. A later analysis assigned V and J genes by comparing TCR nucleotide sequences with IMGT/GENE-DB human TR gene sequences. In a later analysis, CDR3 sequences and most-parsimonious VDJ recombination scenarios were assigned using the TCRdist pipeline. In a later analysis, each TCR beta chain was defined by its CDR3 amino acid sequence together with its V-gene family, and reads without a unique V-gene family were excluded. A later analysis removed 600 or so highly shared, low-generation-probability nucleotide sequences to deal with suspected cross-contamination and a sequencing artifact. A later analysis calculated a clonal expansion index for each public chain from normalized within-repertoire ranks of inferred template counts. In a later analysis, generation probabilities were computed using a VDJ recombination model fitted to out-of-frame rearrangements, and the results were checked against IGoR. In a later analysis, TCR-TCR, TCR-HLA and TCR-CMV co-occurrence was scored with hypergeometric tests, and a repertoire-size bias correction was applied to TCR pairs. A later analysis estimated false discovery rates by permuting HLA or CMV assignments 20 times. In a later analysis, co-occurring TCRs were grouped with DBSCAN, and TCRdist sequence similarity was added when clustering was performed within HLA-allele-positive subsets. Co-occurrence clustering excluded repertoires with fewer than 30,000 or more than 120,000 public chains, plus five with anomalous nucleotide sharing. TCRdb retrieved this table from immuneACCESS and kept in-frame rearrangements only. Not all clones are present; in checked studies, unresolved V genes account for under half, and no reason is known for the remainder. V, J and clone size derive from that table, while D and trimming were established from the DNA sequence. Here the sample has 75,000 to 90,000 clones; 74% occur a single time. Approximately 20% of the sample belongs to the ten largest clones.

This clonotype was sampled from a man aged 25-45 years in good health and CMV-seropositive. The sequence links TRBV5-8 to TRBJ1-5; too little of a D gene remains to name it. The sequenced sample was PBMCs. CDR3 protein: CASRLFRQDQPQHF. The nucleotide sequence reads TGTGCCAGCAGACTGTTTCGACAAGATCAGCCCCAGCATTTT.